This note documents a single T cell receptor (beta chain) sequence. This clone was recorded at least ten times. The target of this receptor is not known. Base qualities were left out, and no much larger clone turns up one base away. This sample was included in a study of metastatic and nonmetastatic thyroid tumors (dated by TCRdb to the early 2020s). At the level of the whole study: For patients with malignant and with benign thyroid disease, the researchers compared repertoires between peripheral blood samples and tumor or nodule tissue samples. On the study overall, not on this receptor specifically: In both blood and tumor samples, TCR beta diversity was reported to be significantly higher in malignant tumors than in benign nodules.

No treatment had been received by any patient before thyroid surgery. Using T-cell receptor beta sequencing, the researchers looked back retrospectively at clinical samples from patients, gathered between about 2012 and 2019. Receptor libraries were prepared by PCR. Sequencing was carried out with an Illumina HiSeq 4000. High-throughput sequencing was used to profile the CDR3 region of the TCR beta-chain in every patient. Turning to the authors' computational methods: Drawing on CDR3 differences between clinicopathological groups, the researchers built a classifier meant to tell apart patients with distant-metastatic papillary thyroid cancer. The Shannon index was used to assess repertoire diversity, and the Morisita-Horn index was used to assess tumor-blood repertoire similarity. The public sequencing data were trimmed at Q25 with fastp and processed into clonotypes with MiXCR by TCRdb, which kept only in-frame beta chains. TCRdb, not the original authors, processed these V and J calls. The sample table shows tens of thousands of clones, and approximately 20% are seen once. Of the sample, roughly 28% is held by the ten largest clones.

According to the germline V gene, CDR1 reads LGHNA and CDR2 reads YSLEER. V is cut by 3 bases and J by 6 bases, and the space between the germline ends is 21 bases. The CDR3, cysteine through phenylalanine, is 17 amino acids long. Of all the DNA, just the CDR3 is kept, 51 bases in frame from base 1. The clonotype was recovered from a female donor with papillary thyroid cancer or a benign thyroid nodule (not recorded which). Some clones in this sample may be carry-over from other donors' samples. This sequence uses TRBV4-3 and TRBJ2-1, with TRBD1 tentatively as D gene (7 bases match). Sequencing used blood. The nucleotides read TGCGCCAGCAGCCACAATGCGGGACAGCCTCGCTTCAATGAGCAGTTCTTC. It translates as CASSHNAGQPRFNEQFF.